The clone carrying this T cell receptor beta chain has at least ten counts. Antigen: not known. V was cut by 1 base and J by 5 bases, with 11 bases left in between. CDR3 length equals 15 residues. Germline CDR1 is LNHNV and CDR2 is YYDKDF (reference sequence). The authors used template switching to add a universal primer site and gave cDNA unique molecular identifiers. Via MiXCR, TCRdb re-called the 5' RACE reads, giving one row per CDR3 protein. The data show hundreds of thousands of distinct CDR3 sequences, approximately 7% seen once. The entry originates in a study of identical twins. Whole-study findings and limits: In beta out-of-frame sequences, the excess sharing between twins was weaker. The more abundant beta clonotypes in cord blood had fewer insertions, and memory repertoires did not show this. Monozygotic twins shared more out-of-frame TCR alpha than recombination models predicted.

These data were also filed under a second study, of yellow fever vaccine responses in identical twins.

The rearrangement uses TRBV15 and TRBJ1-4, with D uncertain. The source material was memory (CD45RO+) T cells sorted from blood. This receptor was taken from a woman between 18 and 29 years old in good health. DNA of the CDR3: TGTGCCACCAGCAGAGTCGCCGGAATGAATGAAAAACTGTTTTTT. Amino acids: CATSRVAGMNEKLFF. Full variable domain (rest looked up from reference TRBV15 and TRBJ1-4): DAMVIQNPRYQVTQFGKPVTLSCSQTLNHNVMYWYQQKSSQAPKLLFHYYDKDFNNEADTPDNFQSRRPNTSFCFLDIRSPGLGDTAMYLCATSRVAGMNEKLFFGSGTQLSVL.